A single sample gave rise to the 29 T cell receptor beta chains below, sequenced in a study of patients and donors after allogeneic stem cell transplantation (dated by TCRdb to 2018 to 2021). Library creation used RT-PCR. Sequencing instrument: NextSeq 550. TCRdb reworked the public reads: Q25 trimming with fastp, MiXCR clone assembly, productive beta chains retained. Merged by CDR3 protein, the rows form single entries marked with the most common genes and DNA. This sample holds some 880,000 distinct CDR3 sequences; 18% were observed only once. The ten largest clonotypes hold roughly 6.4% of the sample. The sample taken for sequencing was blood, either unsorted or a sorted T cell fraction (not recorded which). These TCRs come from a human donor who was either an allogeneic HSCT recipient or a stem cell or donor lymphocyte infusion donor (not recorded which). It is not recorded whose cells these are; they may come from a transplant donor.

A few counts support this clonotype. The rearrangement links TRBV5-6 to TRBJ1-1, with TRBD1 matching 7 bases. The germline CDR1 and CDR2 sequences are SGHDT and YYEEEE. The V gene end was trimmed by 1 base and the J gene end by 8 bases; junction bases not matched to a gene: 14. This CDR3 is built from 16 residues. In DNA, the CDR3 is TGTGCCAGCAGCTTGACAGGGGAGTCACTACCTTTAGAAGCTTTCTTT. This encodes CASSLTGESLPLEAFF.

The chain has TRBV9 and TRBJ2-7; 7 nucleotides line up with TRBD1. Germline V gene sequence: CDR1 SGDLS, CDR2 YYNGEE. V lost 3 bases, J lost 1 base, and 7 bases stayed unmatched. The CDR3 loop spans 15 amino acids. CDR3 region: CASSASGQSSYEQYF. In DNA form, the CDR3 reads TGTGCCAGCAGCGCATCGGGACAGAGTTCCTACGAGCAGTACTTC.

This chain joins TRBV4-1 and TRBJ2-1, with 9 nucleotides matching TRBD2. CDR1 is MGHRA and CDR2 is YSYEKL in the germline V gene. This CDR3 has 16 residues. The V and J ends lost 0 bases and 6 bases, in that order; junction bases with no gene match: 6. The CDR3 sequence: CASSQDPGTSLNEQFF. In nucleotides, the CDR3 is TGCGCCAGCAGCCAAGATCCCGGGACTAGCCTCAATGAGCAGTTCTTC.

The chain recombines TRBV6-1 with TRBJ1-4; possibly TRBD1 for D (5 bases). Germline CDR1 and CDR2: MNHNS and SASEGT. The CDR3 contains 15 residues. V was pared by 0 bases and J by 7 bases, with 12 bases between. The DNA of the CDR3 is TGTGCCAGCAGTGAAGCGGCAGGGTGGACTGAAAAACTGTTTTTT. As protein: CASSEAAGWTEKLFF.

This chain uses TRBV7-3 with TRBJ2-2; D not certain. Trimming removed 5 bases at V and 4 bases at J, with 14 bases between. Germline V gene lookup returns CDR1 SGHTA and CDR2 FQGTGA. The CDR3 is made up of 15 amino acids. The DNA for the CDR3 is TGTGCCAGCAGCCCGTTAGTGGGGTCCACCGGGGAGCTGTTTTTT. Amino acids: CASSPLVGSTGELFF.

The sample holds a few counts of this clonotype. The genes are TRBV7-9 and TRBJ1-1; a possible D gene is TRBD1 (6 bases). This CDR3 region has 15 residues. V shed 3 bases and J shed 5 bases, with 16 bases lying between them. The germline CDR1 and CDR2 sequences are SEHNR and FQNEAQ (reference sequence). The CDR3 DNA reads as TGTGCCAGCAGCTTTGGGAGGGGGGCTCGAACTGAAGCTTTCTTT. Its protein is CASSFGRGARTEAFF.

V and J are TRBV4-1 and TRBJ2-7, with 8 bases identical to TRBD2. Losses at the gene ends were 0 bases for V and 4 bases for J; bases not matched to a gene: 8. The germline V gene encodes CDR1 MGHRA and CDR2 YSYEKL. The CDR3 runs to 16 residues. CDR3 bases: TGCGCCAGCAGCCAAGAGGCGGCTAGCGGGCTTTACGAGCAGTACTTC. Translated: CASSQEAASGLYEQYF.

This clonotype was counted only a few times. This chain joins TRBV9 and TRBJ1-4; D is unclear. Looked up from germline, CDR1 is SGDLS and CDR2 is YYNGEE. V was clipped by 4 bases and J by 4 bases, with 14 bases between them. The length of the CDR3 is 15 residues. The CDR3 nucleotides read TGTGCCAGCAGCCCCCGGGGAGGCGGTAATGAAAAACTGTTTTTT. Translated: CASSPRGGGNEKLFF.

This clonotype occurred once. The chain employs TRBV12-3 or TRBV12-4 and TRBJ2-5; possibly TRBD2 for D (6 bases). This CDR3 comprises 16 residues. V was pared by 3 bases and J by 4 bases, with 18 bases between. The CDR3 nucleotides are TGTGCCAGCAGTTTGAGGGGTTGGGGGGAAGGAGAGACCCAGTACTTC. Protein product: CASSLRGWGEGETQYF.

This clonotype showed up just a few times. The V and J genes are TRBV11-2 and TRBJ1-3; D unclear. The germline V and J ends were trimmed by 5 bases and 6 bases, with 17 bases remaining between them. The CDR3 spans 15 residues. Germline assignment: CDR1 SGHAT and CDR2 FQNNGV. CDR3 nucleotides: TGTGCCAGCAGCCCCCTCGCCCCTTCGAAAAACACCATATATTTT. Protein: CASSPLAPSKNTIYF.

This clonotype has just one count. The chain has TRBV20-1 and TRBJ2-3, with D maybe TRBD2 (6 bases). The CDR3 sequence is 14 residues long. Germline V gene lookup returns CDR1 DFQATT and CDR2 SNEGSKA (reference sequence). V lost 3 bases and J 0 bases, leaving 10 bases between the germline ends. The CDR3 protein is CSASVGGSTDTQYF. The CDR3 nucleotides read TGCAGTGCTAGCGTGGGGGGTAGCACAGATACGCAGTATTTT.

This clonotype was seen a handful of times. The rearrangement joins TRBV11-2 to TRBJ1-1; D is perhaps TRBD1 (6 bases). V lost 0 bases, J lost 2 bases, and 19 bases lay in between. The CDR3 has 18 residues. Germline CDR1 and CDR2: SGHAT and FQNNGV. The CDR3 DNA is TGTGCCAGCAGCTTAGATTATGACTTTACAGGGTTAAACACTGAAGCTTTCTTT. This encodes CASSLDYDFTGLNTEAFF.

This sequence joins TRBV29-1 and TRBJ1-5; D is uncertain. Germline V gene sequence: CDR1 SQVTM, CDR2 ANQGSEA. The CDR3 is made up of 13 amino acids. Trimming pared 7 bases from V and 2 bases from J, leaving 12 bases between. Written as DNA, the CDR3 is TGCAGCGCCGGAGTAGGAGGCAATCAGCCCCAGCATTTT. Its protein is CSAGVGGNQPQHF.

This chain joins TRBV7-4 and TRBJ2-7, with D unresolved. The CDR3 has 12 residues. Trimming left V 4 bases short and J 4 bases short, with 8 bases between. Germline lookup yields CDR1 SGHVT and CDR2 SQSDAQ. This CDR3 reads CASSSQTYEQYF. In nucleotides, the CDR3 is TGTGCCAGCAGCTCTCAAACATACGAGCAGTACTTC. Complete variable domain (other parts from reference TRBV7-4 and TRBJ2-7): GAGVSQSPRYKVAKRGRDVALRCDSISGHVTLYWYRQTLGQGSEVLTYSQSDAQRDKSGRPSGRFSAERPERSVSTLKIQRTEQGDSAVYLCASSSQTYEQYFGPGTRLTVT.

This clonotype was counted only a few times. The V and J genes are TRBV9 and TRBJ2-3, with a weak D call TRBD2 (6 bases). Germline V gene lookup returns CDR1 SGDLS and CDR2 YYNGEE. Trimming removed 0 bases at V and 2 bases at J, with 10 bases between. The CDR3 totals 15 residues. In DNA, the CDR3 is TGTGCCAGCAGCGTAGGTCTAGCGAACACAGATACGCAGTATTTT. Translated, it gives CASSVGLANTDTQYF.

There are a few counts of this clonotype. This chain uses TRBV9 with TRBJ2-3, with D perhaps TRBD1 or TRBD2 (7 bases each). Trimming shortened V by 4 bases and J by 5 bases, and 17 bases separated the two germline ends. CDR1 is SGDLS and CDR2 is YYNGEE in the germline V gene. This CDR3 comprises 15 residues. The CDR3 reads CASSPQGGPQDTQYF. CDR3 sequence (DNA): TGTGCCAGCAGCCCTCAGGGGGGGCCGCAAGATACGCAGTATTTT. Complete variable domain (other parts from reference TRBV9 and TRBJ2-3): DSGVTQTPKHLITATGQRVTLRCSPRSGDLSVYWYQQSLDQGLQFLIQYYNGEERAKGNILERFSAQQFPDLHSELNLSSLELGDSALYFCASSPQGGPQDTQYFGPGTRLTVL.

The J gene is TRBJ2-1, the V gene TRBV7-9, with D maybe TRBD1 (6 bases). V was shortened by 3 bases and J by 2 bases, with 11 bases between the two germline ends. The CDR3 runs 15 residues. From germline, CDR1 is SEHNR and CDR2 FQNEAQ (reference sequence). CDR3 protein: CASSFRGKPYNEQFF. The CDR3, as DNA: TGTGCCAGCAGCTTCAGGGGCAAACCCTACAATGAGCAGTTCTTC.

This clonotype was seen more than once but under ten times. V gene TRBV20-1 combines with J gene TRBJ2-1; 11 bases map to TRBD2. Germline CDR1 is DFQATT and CDR2 is SNEGSKA (reference sequence). The CDR3 consists of 14 residues. V shed 3 bases, J shed 8 bases, and the junction held 6 bases outside the gene matches. The CDR3 protein is CSASGTSGTYEQFF. The CDR3 region has the DNA TGCAGTGCTAGTGGGACTAGCGGAACCTATGAGCAGTTCTTC.

The chain has TRBV9 and TRBJ2-7; D unclear. Between the trimmed V and J ends, which lost 0 bases and 0 bases, there was a span of 7 bases. Germline CDR1 and CDR2: SGDLS and YYNGEE. This CDR3 is 14 amino acids long. CDR3 bases: TGTGCCAGCAGCGTAGAGCACCTCTCCTACGAGCAGTACTTC. Amino acid sequence: CASSVEHLSYEQYF.

The rearrangement links TRBV6-2 or TRBV6-3 to TRBJ2-7; maybe TRBD2 (6 bases). The CDR3 is 13 residues long. Germline CDR1 is MNHEY and CDR2 is SVGEGT. Deletions cut 5 bases from V and 6 bases from J, with 14 bases between. CDR3 sequence (DNA): TGTGCCAGCAGTCCCGGGAGAATAAGCGAGCAGTACTTC. Translated, it gives CASSPGRISEQYF.

V is TRBV20-1 and J is TRBJ2-7; the match to TRBD1 covers 7 bases. Germline CDR1 and CDR2: DFQATT and SNEGSKA (reference sequence). The CDR3 length is 15 residues. The J segment lost 2 bases and the V segment lost 2 bases, leaving 9 bases of the junction unmatched. CDR3 nucleotides: TGCAGTGCTAGATGGGACGGGACAGCAACCTACGAGCAGTACTTC. This translates into CSARWDGTATYEQYF.

The chain is built from TRBV11-3 and TRBJ2-1; 10 bases agree with TRBD1. Looked up from germline, CDR1 is SGHNT and CDR2 is YENEEA. This CDR3 region has 15 residues. Losses at the gene ends were 5 bases for V and 4 bases for J; bases not matched to a gene: 5. The CDR3 region is CASSPRQGAYNEQFF. The CDR3 DNA reads TGTGCCAGCAGCCCGAGACAGGGGGCATACAATGAGCAGTTCTTC.

V usage is TRBV5-1 and J usage is TRBJ2-7; no reliable D call. V was clipped by 0 bases and J by 6 bases, with 16 bases between them. The CDR3 spans 15 residues. The germline CDR1 and CDR2 sequences are SGHRS and YFSETQ. As DNA, the CDR3 is TGCGCCAGCAGCTTGGAGGCAGGTTGGTTGGCCGAGCAGTACTTC. This sequence encodes CASSLEAGWLAEQYF.

This clonotype was seen a few times. The chain joins TRBV2 to TRBJ2-1; tentative D call: TRBD2 (5 bases). The CDR3 is 11 residues long. The V end lost 6 bases, the J end lost 10 bases, and 10 bases lay between the germline ends. CDR1 is SNHLY, CDR2 FYNNEI, per germline. The CDR3: CASSDYSEQFF. The CDR3 region has the DNA TGTGCCAGCAGCGACTACAGCGAGCAGTTCTTC.

This clonotype turned up a few times. The rearrangement uses TRBV6-5 and TRBJ2-3, with D possibly being TRBD1 or TRBD2 (5 bases each). CDR1 MNHEY and CDR2 SVGAGI come from the germline V gene. CDR3 length equals 15 residues. V dropped 2 bases and J dropped 0 bases, with 9 bases sitting between them. The CDR3 bases are TGTGCCAGCAGTTACGTCCGGGGCAGCACAGATACGCAGTATTTT. Residues: CASSYVRGSTDTQYF.

This clonotype was picked up a small number of times. The chain uses TRBV6-5 and TRBJ2-2, with a tentative D call TRBD2 (7 bases). The CDR3 length is 16 residues. CDR1 and CDR2 from the germline V gene are MNHEY and SVGAGI. With 0 bases removed from V and 3 bases from J, the gap between germline ends came to 11 bases. The CDR3 bases are TGTGCCAGCAGTTACTCGGGAGGGGGTGACACCGGGGAGCTGTTTTTT. Protein: CASSYSGGGDTGELFF.

The J gene is TRBJ2-5, the V gene TRBV5-5; 7 bases map to TRBD1. The CDR3 contains 15 residues. Germline V lookup: CDR1 SGHKS, CDR2 YYEKEE (reference sequence). After removal of 5 bases from V and 1 base from J, the junction contained 8 bases not matched to a gene. CDR3 coding DNA: TGTGCCAGCAGACGAGGGGGCGCGGTCCAAGAGACCCAGTACTTC. It codes for CASRRGGAVQETQYF.

The gene calls are TRBV25-1 and TRBJ2-2; 9 bases align to TRBD2. CDR3 length equals 16 residues. The trim removed 2 bases at V and 4 bases at J, leaving 5 bases unmatched. Germline loops: CDR1 MGHDK, CDR2 SYGVNS. This CDR3 reads CASSEAGGPGTGELFF. The CDR3 DNA reads TGTGCCAGCAGTGAAGCGGGAGGGCCTGGCACCGGGGAGCTGTTTTTT.

This clonotype appeared many times. The chain is built from TRBV12-3 or TRBV12-4 and TRBJ2-1, with 10 bases aligning to TRBD2. V dropped 5 bases and J dropped 4; count of bases not matched to a gene: 5. The CDR3 spans 15 residues. The CDR3, as DNA: TGTGCCAGCAGTCAAGCGGGGGGGCGATACAATGAGCAGTTCTTC. The encoded protein is CASSQAGGRYNEQFF.